Given below is one T cell receptor beta chain in context. Its antigen is not known. Other DNA sequences in the same sample also yield this CDR3. The entirety of the isolated RNA underwent reverse transcription, so expressed TCRB transcripts were sequenced. Clones were read by immunoSEQ multiplex PCR, and TCRdb kept only the in-frame ones, dropping some. This table holds around 97,000 clones, under 30% found once. Trimming took off 0 bases at V and 1 base at J, with 8 bases between the two ends. The CDR3 spans 15 residues. Germline lookup yields CDR1 SGHRS and CDR2 YFSETQ. This specimen comes from a study of beta chain features in type 1 diabetes. A single heparinised draw of around 110 mL on average was taken per donor. Study results and limitations: Significant though moderate, a shortening of TCRB CDR3s appeared in all four CD4+ subsets of Type 1 diabetes patients. PCR, the amplification step, might favor shorter templates, equally in patients and controls.

The rearrangement joins TRBV5-1 to TRBJ2-1; D is perhaps TRBD1 (5 bases). The sequence was collected from a woman aged 18-29 years with type 1 diabetes. What was sequenced was central memory CD4+ T cells from blood. CDR3 DNA: TGCGCCAGCAGCTTGGGGGGCCAATCCTACAATGAGCAGTTCTTC. It is translated as CASSLGGQSYNEQFF. Supplemented by reference TRBV5-1 and TRBJ2-1, the full variable domain reads KAGVTQTPRYLIKTRGQQVTLSCSPISGHRSVSWYQQTPGQGLQFLFEYFSETQRNKGNFPGRFSGRQFSNSRSEMNVSTLELGDSALYLCASSLGGQSYNEQFFGPGTRLTVL.